What follows describes a single T cell receptor (beta chain). Its target is unknown. Assay: immunoSEQ multiplex PCR; the TCRdb copy retains only in-frame clones and omits some. Here the sample spans around 22,000 clones, 88% being singletons. The germline V gene encodes CDR1 ENHRY and CDR2 SYGVKD. This CDR3 has 16 residues. Trimming cost V 4 bases and J 2 bases; bases outside gene matches: 4. Cycle 7 day 1, cycle 4 day 1, and baseline were the timepoints at which blood was sampled. This sample is drawn from a study of OX40 agonist ivuxolimab in advanced cancers. Study-wide results and limits: More expanded clones were seen, on average, in CD8+ T cells than in CD4+.

The chain uses TRBV10-3 and TRBJ2-7, with 14 positions matching TRBD2. Sequences were derived from CD4+ or CD8+ T cells sorted from blood, sampled in a trial of the OX40 agonist ivuxolimab. This receptor was identified in an adult with an advanced solid tumor such as melanoma, head and neck, liver or kidney cancer. The CDR3 loop reads CAISVRLAGGTYEQYF. The CDR3 DNA reads TGTGCCATCAGTGTCCGACTAGCGGGAGGGACCTACGAGCAGTACTTC.